The present entry profiles one T cell receptor (beta chain) with its context. Its specificity is unknown. TCRdb's table, derived via immunoSEQ multiplex PCR, lists solely in-frame clones and lacks some. The table shows tens of thousands of clones, with approximately 94% occurring only once. This specimen belongs to a study of graft-versus-host responses after intestinal transplantation. The germline CDR1 and CDR2 sequences are SGHTA and FQGTGA. V was pared by 5 bases and J by 4 bases, with 14 bases between. This CDR3 is built from 15 residues. This receptor was identified in a human donor who was the organ donor for an intestinal transplant. Sample: unstimulated CD4+ T cells sorted from spleen or lymph node cells, taken before transplant. V is TRBV7-3 and J is TRBJ1-4, with a possible D match to TRBD1 (6 bases). The CDR3: CASSATGTSNEKLFF. CDR3 in DNA: TGTGCCAGCAGCGCCACCGGGACAAGTAATGAAAAACTGTTTTTT.